These T cell receptor beta chains were read from a single sample in a study of early stage breast cancer tumors. Some clones are missing from TCRdb's copy, which holds only in-frame ones; the method was immunoSEQ multiplex PCR. The sample holds approximately 48,000 clones, 75% to 95% seen once. The specimen sequenced was blood. These receptors originate from a person in their 70s with breast cancer. Both conserved end residues are trimmed from each CDR3. Fields, in order: CDR3 protein, V gene, CDR3 length, clone size. For some rows the clone size is stated as once, few or many, or as a class when expanded; others skip it.

CDR3 protein: AWTQEPRDSYEQY
V gene: TRBV30
CDR3 length: 13
clone size: NA

CDR3 protein: ASSAADTQY
V gene: TRBV19
CDR3 length: 9
clone size: NA

CDR3 protein: ASSSYTGNFGTEAF
V gene: TRBV27
CDR3 length: 14
clone size: NA

CDR3 protein: ASSPGTSGGSQETQY
V gene: TRBV11-2
CDR3 length: 15
clone size: NA

CDR3 protein: AWRGSKWSGELF
V gene: TRBV30
CDR3 length: 12
clone size: NA

CDR3 protein: AWSQGGPTNEKLF
V gene: TRBV30
CDR3 length: 13
clone size: NA

CDR3 protein: ASRPTGKGQKDYGYT
V gene: TRBV28
CDR3 length: 15
clone size: NA

CDR3 protein: ASSEAGGHQPQH
V gene: TRBV2
CDR3 length: 12
clone size: few

CDR3 protein: ASSLSRGGVYGYT
V gene: TRBV28
CDR3 length: 13
clone size: NA

CDR3 protein: ASSFWTGGSGYT
V gene: TRBV7-8
CDR3 length: 12
clone size: NA

CDR3 protein: ASSLAGSTYNEQF
V gene: TRBV7-9
CDR3 length: 13
clone size: NA

CDR3 protein: ASSLAAGGNTGELF
V gene: TRBV7-9
CDR3 length: 14
clone size: NA

CDR3 protein: ASGPDRAETQY
V gene: TRBV6-1
CDR3 length: 11
clone size: NA

CDR3 protein: ASSLGLAGAQNIQY
V gene: TRBV7-8
CDR3 length: 14
clone size: once

CDR3 protein: ASSSPGTSGSLSSTDTQY
V gene: TRBV4-2
CDR3 length: 18
clone size: NA

CDR3 protein: ASSSGARQRRDTQY
V gene: TRBV13
CDR3 length: 14
clone size: NA

CDR3 protein: ASSRGTASYEQY
V gene: TRBV5-4
CDR3 length: 12
clone size: NA

CDR3 protein: ASSPQVTSYEQY
V gene: TRBV7-2
CDR3 length: 12
clone size: NA

CDR3 protein: ASRPLGHGYT
V gene: TRBV12-2
CDR3 length: 10
clone size: few

CDR3 protein: ASSSGQGFTEAF
V gene: TRBV28
CDR3 length: 12
clone size: NA

CDR3 protein: ASSPSRQLANEKLF
V gene: TRBV27
CDR3 length: 14
clone size: NA

CDR3 protein: ASSYDRGVTYGYT
V gene: TRBV6-5
CDR3 length: 13
clone size: NA

CDR3 protein: ASSLETASYNEQF
V gene: TRBV5-4
CDR3 length: 13
clone size: NA

CDR3 protein: AWTQREGSPLH
V gene: TRBV30
CDR3 length: 11
clone size: NA

CDR3 protein: ASSEGIAIYSNQPQH
V gene: TRBV6-1
CDR3 length: 15
clone size: few

CDR3 protein: AWSVQGSGDYGYT
V gene: TRBV30
CDR3 length: 13
clone size: NA

CDR3 protein: ASSSDRKVQPQH
V gene: TRBV6-6
CDR3 length: 12
clone size: few

CDR3 protein: ASSSLRRPGYT
V gene: TRBV11-1
CDR3 length: 11
clone size: NA

CDR3 protein: AWSLTGAPSTEAF
V gene: TRBV30
CDR3 length: 13
clone size: NA

CDR3 protein: ASSPDRSIYTGELF
V gene: TRBV11-2
CDR3 length: 14
clone size: NA

CDR3 protein: ASSPPPSQGSINSPLH
V gene: TRBV16
CDR3 length: 16
clone size: NA

CDR3 protein: ASGRGPYSNQPQH
V gene: TRBV6-1
CDR3 length: 13
clone size: NA

CDR3 protein: ASSWTGTGGYEQY
V gene: TRBV6-5
CDR3 length: 13
clone size: NA

CDR3 protein: ASSGQFQETQY
V gene: TRBV2
CDR3 length: 11
clone size: NA

CDR3 protein: ASSGGRLPPGYT
V gene: TRBV6-1
CDR3 length: 12
clone size: NA

CDR3 protein: ASSNPREPLYEQY
V gene: TRBV19
CDR3 length: 13
clone size: NA

CDR3 protein: ASSLKAGTEAF
V gene: TRBV7-9
CDR3 length: 11
clone size: NA

CDR3 protein: ATSRDLTEKLF
V gene: TRBV15
CDR3 length: 11
clone size: NA

CDR3 protein: SVPGQGAHGYT
V gene: TRBV29-1
CDR3 length: 11
clone size: NA

CDR3 protein: ASSPGLAGGRGTQY
V gene: TRBV19
CDR3 length: 14
clone size: once

CDR3 protein: ASRRDSDTGELF
V gene: TRBV5-1
CDR3 length: 12
clone size: NA

CDR3 protein: ASSPGGREAYEQY
V gene: TRBV5-4
CDR3 length: 13
clone size: NA

CDR3 protein: ASSVDSGGADRNEQF
V gene: TRBV9
CDR3 length: 15
clone size: NA

CDR3 protein: ASSLRQGGTEAF
V gene: TRBV5-1
CDR3 length: 12
clone size: NA

CDR3 protein: ASSIGAGLRAAEPQH
V gene: TRBV19
CDR3 length: 15
clone size: NA

CDR3 protein: ASSRTGDETQY
V gene: TRBV19
CDR3 length: 11
clone size: NA

CDR3 protein: ASSFADRMRGSGYT
V gene: TRBV27
CDR3 length: 14
clone size: NA

CDR3 protein: ASSPGLAVGRVF
V gene: TRBV28
CDR3 length: 12
clone size: NA

CDR3 protein: ASSTTFGQNTEAF
V gene: TRBV19
CDR3 length: 13
clone size: NA

CDR3 protein: ASSESAAWSPLH
V gene: TRBV10-1
CDR3 length: 12
clone size: NA

CDR3 protein: ASSRATGGYT
V gene: TRBV6-5
CDR3 length: 10
clone size: NA

CDR3 protein: ASSLDVSGANVLT
V gene: TRBV7-2
CDR3 length: 13
clone size: NA

CDR3 protein: ATLGRLNTEAF
V gene: TRBV30
CDR3 length: 11
clone size: NA

CDR3 protein: ASSPQVRDPLGYT
V gene: TRBV18
CDR3 length: 13
clone size: NA

CDR3 protein: ASSLTRNEKLF
V gene: TRBV7-2
CDR3 length: 11
clone size: NA

CDR3 protein: ASSQGGGSVYGYT
V gene: TRBV14
CDR3 length: 13
clone size: NA

CDR3 protein: ASSEYPGSPTEAF
V gene: TRBV10-1
CDR3 length: 13
clone size: few

CDR3 protein: ASRTVATDTQY
V gene: TRBV19
CDR3 length: 11
clone size: NA

CDR3 protein: ASSLQVYEKLF
V gene: TRBV7-2
CDR3 length: 11
clone size: once